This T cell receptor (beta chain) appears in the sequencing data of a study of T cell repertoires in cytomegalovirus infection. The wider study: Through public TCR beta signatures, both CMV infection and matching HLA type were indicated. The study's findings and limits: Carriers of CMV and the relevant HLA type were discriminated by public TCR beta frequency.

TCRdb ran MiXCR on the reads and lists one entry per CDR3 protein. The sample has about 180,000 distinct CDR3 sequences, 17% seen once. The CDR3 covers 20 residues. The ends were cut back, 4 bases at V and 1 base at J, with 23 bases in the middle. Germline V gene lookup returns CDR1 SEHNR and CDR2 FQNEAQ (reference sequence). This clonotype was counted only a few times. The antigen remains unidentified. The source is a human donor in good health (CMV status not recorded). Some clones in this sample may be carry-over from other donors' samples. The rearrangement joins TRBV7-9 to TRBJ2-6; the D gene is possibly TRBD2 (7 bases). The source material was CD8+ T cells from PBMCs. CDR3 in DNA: TGTGCCAGCAGCTCCCCCAGGGGCGGGAGCCCAACGTCTGGGGCCAACGTCCTGACTTTC. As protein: CASSSPRGGSPTSGANVLTF.